Detailed here is one T cell receptor (beta chain). Antigen unknown. The entry originates in a study of T cell responses to AZD1222 COVID-19 vaccine. Points from the study as a whole: Repertoires were obtained solely post-peak T cell response. Regions 160-218 and 743-854 dominated among vaccine-associated CD4 TCRs spanning spike. In the spike-specific TCR repertoire, nearly half reportedly target unmutated variant regions. Among the donors, most were white British and more were female, and clonal diversity was possibly underestimated.

Germline V gives CDR1 SGHVS, CDR2 FQNEAQ. The CDR3 runs 17 residues. Trimming removed 1 base from V and 2 bases from J, with 17 bases in between. Produced via immunoSEQ multiplex PCR; TCRdb's table is partial and in-frame only. The profile covers about 130,000 clones, with 92% appearing a single time and under 2% taken by the ten largest. This TCR came from an adult in good health. This rearrangement joins TRBV7-8 to TRBJ1-2; the D is unclear. The specimen was peripheral blood, collected on day 0 of AZD1222 vaccination. In nucleotides, the CDR3 is TGTGCCAGCAGCTTAGGGTGGGCAGTCCCCCCAAACTATGGCTACACCTTC. The encoded protein is CASSLGWAVPPNYGYTF.